A selection of T cell receptor beta chains follows, all from one sample in a study of CD8+ T cells in alopecia areata. Here immunoSEQ multiplex PCR was the method, and the copy in TCRdb shows in-frame clones only, minus some. The sample contains over 150,000 clones, roughly three fifths of which appear only once. The sample in question was CD8+ T cells sorted from blood, obtained at week 24, from a patient treated with tofacitinib. These receptors came from a human donor with alopecia areata. Each CDR3 is given with its conserved first and last residue. D genes are given only for firm matches. Clone size appears in some rows only: once, few, many, or a class for an expanded clone.

v_gene	len	j_gene	d_gene	abundance	CDR3nt	CDR3aa
TRBV14	12	TRBJ2-5	NA	NA	TGTGCCAGCAGCCAGACTGACGAGACCCAGTACTTC	CASSQTDETQYF
TRBV5-1	13	TRBJ1-1	NA	NA	TGCGCCAGCAGCTTGCGGGGGAACACTGAAGCTTTCTTT	CASSLRGNTEAFF
TRBV15	16	TRBJ1-6	TRBD1	NA	TGTGCCACCAGCAGAGGCCTGACAGGGGGACATTCACCCCTCCACTTT	CATSRGLTGGHSPLHF
TRBV5-6	13	TRBJ2-3	TRBD1	NA	TGTGCCAGCAGCGCAGGGACAGGGGATACGCAGTATTTT	CASSAGTGDTQYF
TRBV6-6	15	TRBJ2-3	NA	few	TGTGCCAGCAGTTACTCGTCGGGGCTCCAAGATACGCAGTATTTT	CASSYSSGLQDTQYF
TRBV7-9	12	TRBJ2-2	NA	NA	TGTGCCAGCAGTCATGGAACCGGGGAGCTGTTTTTT	CASSHGTGELFF
TRBV11-3	16	TRBJ1-2	NA	medium-sized	TGTGCCAGCAGCTTAGGCAAGGGTACTCATAACTATGGCTACACCTTC	CASSLGKGTHNYGYTF
TRBV6-5	11	TRBJ2-2	NA	NA	TGTGCCAGCAGCAGCAGCGGGGAGCTGTTTTTT	CASSSSGELFF
TRBV10-3	15	TRBJ2-5	TRBD2	NA	TGTGCCGCCACCGCGACAGGACTAGCGGGAGAGACCCAGTACTTC	CAATATGLAGETQYF
TRBV4-1	12	TRBJ2-1	NA	few	TGCGCCAGCAGCCAAGTAACGGGTGAGCAGTTCTTC	CASSQVTGEQFF
TRBV5-6	13	TRBJ1-2	NA	NA	TGTGCCAGCAGCTTGGGTGCAGGGGATGGCTACACCTTC	CASSLGAGDGYTF
TRBV7-9	16	TRBJ2-7	TRBD2	NA	TGTGCCAGCAGCAATACTGTTAGCGGGAGGTCCTACGAGCAGTACTTC	CASSNTVSGRSYEQYF
TRBV27	14	TRBJ1-1	NA	NA	TGTGCCAGCGGCAAGGGGTCGGGGAACACTGAAGCTTTCTTT	CASGKGSGNTEAFF
TRBV7-9	16	TRBJ2-6	TRBD1	NA	TGTGCCAGCAGCTTAGGACAGGGAATTGGGGCCAACGTCCTGACTTTC	CASSLGQGIGANVLTF
TRBV27	11	TRBJ2-2	NA	few	TGTGCCAGCACCCAGGACGGGGAGCTGTTTTTT	CASTQDGELFF
TRBV29-1	13	TRBJ2-7	NA	NA	TGCAGCGTTGAAGACAGGGAGGAGGACGAGCAGTACTTC	CSVEDREEDEQYF
TRBV7-9	14	TRBJ1-1	NA	once	TGTGCCAGCAGCCCCATCCGGGGGAACACTGAAGCTTTCTTT	CASSPIRGNTEAFF
TRBV25-1	13	TRBJ2-4	NA	NA	TGTGCCAGCAGTGAAACAGGGATTAACATTCAGTACTTC	CASSETGINIQYF
TRBV29-1	12	TRBJ2-7	NA	NA	TGCAGCGCCGCACAGGGTTCCCACGAGCAGTACTTC	CSAAQGSHEQYF
TRBV15	16	TRBJ2-7	NA	NA	TGTGCCACCAGCAGCACCAGGGCGCCCAACTCCTACGAGCAGTACTTC	CATSSTRAPNSYEQYF
TRBV7-8	13	TRBJ2-5	NA	NA	TGTGCCAGCAGCCCCGGTGACCCCAGGGCCCAGTACTTC	CASSPGDPRAQYF
TRBV30	14	TRBJ2-2	TRBD1	few	TGTGCCTGGAGCTTTGGACAGGGGACCGGGGAGCTGTTTTTT	CAWSFGQGTGELFF
TRBV14	16	TRBJ2-7	TRBD1	NA	TGTGCCAGCAGCCAACGAACAGGGGCGGCATCTTACGAGCAGTACTTC	CASSQRTGAASYEQYF
TRBV13	13	TRBJ1-1	NA	NA	TGTGCCAGCAGCTCGCGGGGGAGTACTGAAGCTTTCTTT	CASSSRGSTEAFF
TRBV7-9	12	TRBJ2-7	NA	few	TGTGCCAGCAGCTCGAACTCCTACGAGCAGTACTTC	CASSSNSYEQYF
TRBV7-9	11	TRBJ1-1	NA	NA	TGTGCCAGCAGCTCGGGATCTGAAGCTTTCTTT	CASSSGSEAFF
TRBV27	15	TRBJ2-1	NA	NA	TGTGCCAGCAGTTTAGGGGGGGGCCTCTACAATGAGCAGTTCTTC	CASSLGGGLYNEQFF
TRBV2	14	TRBJ2-5	TRBD1	few	TGTGCCAGCCTATTACAGGGGCCTCAAGAGACCCAGTACTTC	CASLLQGPQETQYF
TRBV19	13	TRBJ1-5	TRBD1	few	TGTGCCAGTAGTACGGGACAGGTACAGCCCCAGCATTTT	CASSTGQVQPQHF
TRBV11-2	16	TRBJ1-6	NA	few	TGTGCCAGCAGCTTAACAGCAGGCTCCTATAATTCACCCCTCCACTTT	CASSLTAGSYNSPLHF
TRBV6-6	14	TRBJ2-7	NA	few	TGTGCCAGCAGGTACCGGGGTCAAGGTTACGAGCAGTACTTC	CASRYRGQGYEQYF
TRBV27	12	TRBJ1-1	NA	NA	TGTGCCAGCAGTAAGGGGAGGACTGAAGCTTTCTTT	CASSKGRTEAFF